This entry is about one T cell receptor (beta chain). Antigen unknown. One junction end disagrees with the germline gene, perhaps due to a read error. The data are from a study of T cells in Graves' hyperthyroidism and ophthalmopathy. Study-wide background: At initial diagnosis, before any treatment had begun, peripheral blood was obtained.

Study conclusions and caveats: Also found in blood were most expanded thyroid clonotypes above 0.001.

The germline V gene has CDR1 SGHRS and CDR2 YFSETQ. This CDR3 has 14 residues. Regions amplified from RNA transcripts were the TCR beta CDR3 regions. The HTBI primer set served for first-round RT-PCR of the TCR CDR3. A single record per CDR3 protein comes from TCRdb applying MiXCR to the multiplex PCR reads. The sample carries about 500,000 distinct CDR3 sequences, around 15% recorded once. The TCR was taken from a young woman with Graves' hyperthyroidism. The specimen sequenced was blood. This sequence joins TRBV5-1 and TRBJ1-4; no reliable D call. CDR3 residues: CASSLVTTNEILFF. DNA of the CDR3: TGCGCCAGCAGCTTGGTTACAACTAATGAAATACTGTTTTTT.